The 24 T cell receptor beta chains reported below all come from one sample, sequenced in a study of blood T cell repertoires in COVID-19. The data were produced by immunoSEQ multiplex PCR, yet TCRdb's version contains in-frame clones alone and is incomplete. This table holds 200,000 to 300,000 clones, about 84% found once. The sequenced material came from peripheral blood. These receptors originate from a woman aged 80 or over with COVID-19, enrolled during active disease.

This clone was counted once. The gene calls are TRBV19 and TRBJ2-5; no reliable D call. The CDR3 has 11 residues. Trimming pared 6 bases from V and 5 bases from J, leaving 7 bases between. Germline CDR1 and CDR2: LNHDA and SQIVND (reference sequence). CDR3 residues: CASSVRETQYF. CDR3 DNA sequence: TGTGCCAGTAGCGTCCGGGAGACCCAGTACTTC.

This rearrangement joins TRBV30 to TRBJ1-2; D is uncertain. This CDR3 is 15 amino acids long. V was cut by 4 bases and J by 1 base, with 16 bases left in between. Germline V lookup: CDR1 GTSNPN, CDR2 SVGIG (reference sequence). The CDR3 loop is CAWNERGPFNYGYTF. For the CDR3, the DNA is TGTGCCTGGAATGAACGCGGGCCCTTTAACTATGGCTACACCTTC.

The V and J genes are TRBV4-1 and TRBJ2-1; 9 bases are a match to TRBD2. V was clipped by 0 bases and J by 4 bases; unmatched bases: 10. Per the germline V gene, CDR1 is MGHRA and CDR2 is YSYEKL. The CDR3 loop spans 18 amino acids. The CDR3 DNA reads as TGCGCCAGCAGCCAAGAATCCACGACTAGCGGAAATTACAATGAGCAGTTCTTC. Its translation: CASSQESTTSGNYNEQFF.

V and J are TRBV15 and TRBJ1-6; 10 bases map to TRBD1. Trimming cost V 4 bases and J 6 bases; bases outside gene matches: 6. This CDR3 is 16 amino acids long. CDR1 and CDR2 (germline): LNHNV, YYDKDF (reference sequence). The DNA for the CDR3 is TGTGCCACCAGCACTAGGACAGGGGGTTTTAATTCACCCCTCCACTTT. Translation gives CATSTRTGGFNSPLHF.

The chain recombines TRBV21-1 with TRBJ2-1; the table's D call, TRBD1, has no DNA check behind it. TRBV21-1 corresponds to a pseudogene. The CDR3 extends over 15 amino acids. CDR3 bases: TGTGCCAGCAGCCCGTCGAGAGACAGTTACAATGAGCAGTTCTTC. Its translation: CASSPSRDSYNEQFF.

The rearrangement joins TRBV10-3 to TRBJ2-1, with 9 bases matching TRBD2. J was trimmed by 5 bases and V by 3 bases; bases with no gene match: 8. Germline loops: CDR1 ENHRY, CDR2 SYGVKD. This CDR3 spans 16 amino acids. The CDR3 is CAISDYGGGADNEQFF. The CDR3 coding sequence is TGTGCCATCAGTGACTATGGCGGGGGGGCCGACAATGAGCAGTTCTTC.

On this clone: An end of the junction differs from the germline gene, which may be a read error. The CDR3 region is CASSLAAGEDTQYF. The CDR3 nucleotides read TGTGCCAGCAGCCTAGCCGCGGGGGAAGATACGCAGTATTTT. The genes are TRBV7-9 and TRBJ2-3; 7 nucleotides align to TRBD2. This CDR3 comprises 14 residues. Germline lookup yields CDR1 SEHNR and CDR2 FQNEAQ (reference sequence).

The rearrangement joins TRBV10-2 to TRBJ1-2; a weak D match, TRBD1 (6 bases). Germline CDR1 and CDR2: WSHSY and SAAADI. Between the trimmed V and J ends, which lost 6 bases and 3 bases, there was a span of 8 bases. This CDR3 contains 12 residues. The CDR3 here is CASRQGDYGYTF. CDR3 DNA: TGCGCCAGCAGACAGGGAGACTATGGCTACACCTTC.

The chain is built from TRBV12-3 or TRBV12-4 and TRBJ1-2; TRBD1 matches at 8 bases. The J segment lost 8 bases and the V segment lost 3 bases, leaving 5 bases of the junction unmatched. The CDR3 length is 13 residues. The CDR3: CASSFPQGAGYTF. The CDR3 DNA reads as TGTGCCAGCAGTTTCCCCCAGGGGGCCGGCTACACCTTC.

With respect to this clone: Sequence at one end of the junction differs from germline and may be a read error. This sequence joins TRBV11-2 and TRBJ2-2, with 10 bases aligning to TRBD1. This CDR3 comprises 16 residues. Looked up from germline, CDR1 is SGHAT and CDR2 is FQNNGV. The CDR3 loop is CASSLDRGRNTGELFF. CDR3 nucleotide sequence: TGTGCCAGCAGCCTAGACAGGGGGCGGAACACCGGGGAGCTGTTTTTT. Complete variable domain (other parts from reference TRBV11-2 and TRBJ2-2): EAGVAQSPRYKIIEKRQSVAFWCNPISGHATLYWYQQILGQGPKLLIQFQNNGVVDDSQLPKDRFSAERLKGVDSTLKIQPAKLEDSAVYLCASSLDRGRNTGELFFGEGSRLTVL.

This clone showed up just a few times. The chain carries TRBV30 and TRBJ1-2; D might be TRBD1 (6 bases). The ends were cut back, 3 bases at V and 7 bases at J, with 15 bases in the middle. This CDR3 is built from 13 residues. Germline V lookup: CDR1 GTSNPN, CDR2 SVGIG (reference sequence). DNA for the CDR3: TGTGCCTGGAGCTTAGGGACAAACGGTGGCTACACCTTC. Its translation: CAWSLGTNGGYTF.

This clone was seen once. This chain joins TRBV18 and TRBJ1-2; 9 bases fit TRBD1. The CDR3 is made up of 15 amino acids. The V gene's germline CDR1 is KGHSH and CDR2 LQKENI. V was clipped by 2 bases and J by 3 bases; unmatched bases: 4. The CDR3 coding sequence is TGTGCCAGCTCACCAGGGACAGGGATCGACTATGGCTACACCTTC. Protein product: CASSPGTGIDYGYTF.

This clone has a handful of counts. The chain has TRBV30 and TRBJ2-2; 7 positions match TRBD1. V was clipped by 3 bases and J by 4 bases; unmatched bases: 8. CDR1 is GTSNPN, CDR2 SVGIG, per germline (reference sequence). The CDR3 length is 15 residues. The CDR3 spells CAWRLRGQSTGELFF. Written as DNA, the CDR3 is TGTGCCTGGAGGTTAAGGGGGCAGAGCACCGGGGAGCTGTTTTTT.

The V and J genes are TRBV5-1 and TRBJ1-5, with 7 bases lining up with TRBD1. The CDR3 sequence is 14 residues long. J gave up 5 bases and V 4 bases, and 6 bases lay outside the gene matches. The germline gives CDR1 SGHRS, CDR2 YFSETQ. CDR3 DNA: TGCGCCAGCAGCCGGCAGGGGGAGGATCAGCCCCAGCATTTT. This gives the protein CASSRQGEDQPQHF.

The chain uses TRBV5-6 and TRBJ2-1, with D perhaps TRBD1 (6 bases). From germline, CDR1 is SGHDT and CDR2 YYEEEE. V was shortened by 4 bases and J by 6 bases, with 17 bases between the two germline ends. The CDR3 is 15 residues long. CDR3 residues: CASSAWTAPVNEQFF. The CDR3 DNA reads as TGTGCCAGCAGCGCCTGGACAGCTCCTGTCAATGAGCAGTTCTTC.

The chain has TRBV24-1 and TRBJ1-2, with D tentatively TRBD1 (6 bases). The CDR3 is made up of 12 amino acids. Trimming removed 7 bases at V and 7 bases at J, with 12 bases between. Germline values: CDR1 KGHDR, CDR2 SFDVKD. As DNA, the CDR3 is TGTGCCACCAGCGTCAGGGGATCTGGCTACACCTTC. This encodes CATSVRGSGYTF.

The chain carries TRBV7-2 and TRBJ2-7, with D perhaps matching TRBD2 (6 bases). The CDR3 is 12 amino acids. Germline V gives CDR1 SGHTA, CDR2 FQGNSA. V shed 4 bases and J shed 7 bases, with 11 bases lying between them. The chain's CDR3 is CASSSDRGEQYF. As DNA, the CDR3 is TGTGCCAGCAGCTCAGACCGGGGGGAGCAGTACTTC.

The chain links TRBV3-1 (or the pseudogene TRBV3-2) to TRBJ2-1; tentatively, D is TRBD1 (5 bases). The germline gives CDR1 LGHDT, CDR2 YNNKEL (reference sequence). V was cut by 0 bases and J by 5 bases, with 11 bases left in between. The CDR3 totals 15 residues. The CDR3 DNA reads TGTGCCAGCAGCCAAGACGTGACAGTCCACAATGAGCAGTTCTTC. The encoded protein is CASSQDVTVHNEQFF.

The CDR3 sequence: CASSPKTGPTTNEKLFF. CDR3 nucleotides: TGTGCCAGCTCACCTAAGACAGGGCCTACAACTAATGAAAAACTGTTTTTT. V and J are TRBV18 and TRBJ1-4; 7 bases match TRBD1. Germline V CDR1 and CDR2: KGHSH, LQKENI. The junction had 7 bases not matched to a gene; V was cut back by 3 bases and J by 0 bases. The CDR3 covers 17 residues.

The chain uses TRBV13 and TRBJ2-5; TRBD1 aligns across 10 bases. The CDR3 has 18 amino acids. Trimming at V came to 4 bases and at J to 4 bases, leaving 15 bases not matched to a gene. Germline V gene data show CDR1 as PRHDT and CDR2 as FYEKMQ (reference sequence). CDR3 sequence: CASSSGIHRTGGLETQYF. DNA of the CDR3: TGTGCCAGCAGCTCGGGAATCCATCGGACAGGGGGTCTAGAGACCCAGTACTTC.

This chain joins TRBV5-1 and TRBJ1-3; D is possibly TRBD1 (6 bases). This CDR3 spans 16 amino acids. Deletions cut 4 bases from V and 0 bases from J, with 14 bases between. CDR1 SGHRS and CDR2 YFSETQ come from the germline V gene. CDR3 loop: CASSPQTGSSGNTIYF. The DNA for the CDR3 is TGCGCCAGCAGCCCTCAAACAGGGTCCTCTGGAAACACCATATATTTT.

The V call is TRBV18, the J call TRBJ1-1, with 8 bases that match TRBD1. This CDR3 spans 17 amino acids. Unmatched junction bases numbered 9, after V lost 3 bases and J lost 0 bases. Germline V gene sequence: CDR1 KGHSH, CDR2 LQKENI. CDR3: CASSPGQAIAMNTEAFF. The CDR3 DNA reads as TGTGCCAGCTCACCGGGACAGGCAATAGCCATGAACACTGAAGCTTTCTTT.

The V call is TRBV19, the J call TRBJ1-5; D is perhaps TRBD1 (6 bases). Germline lookup yields CDR1 LNHDA and CDR2 SQIVND (reference sequence). The CDR3 sequence is 19 residues long. V was clipped by 2 bases and J by 5 bases, with 25 bases between them. DNA of the CDR3: TGTGCCAGTAGTATATTTGGGGGATACAGGGATGCGGGCTATCAGCCCCAGCATTTT. This codes for CASSIFGGYRDAGYQPQHF.

V gene TRBV7-9 combines with J gene TRBJ1-5; D is undetermined. CDR1 and CDR2 (germline): SEHNR, FQNEAQ (reference sequence). This CDR3 has 12 residues. The V and J ends lost 5 bases and 6 bases respectively, with 8 bases between them. In DNA form, the CDR3 reads TGTGCCAGCAGCCTACAGAGTCAGCCCCAGCATTTT. Translated: CASSLQSQPQHF.